The 12 T cell receptor beta chains presented below share a single source sample, sequenced in a study of T cells in Graves' hyperthyroidism and ophthalmopathy. Researchers amplified the TCR beta CDR3 regions from RNA transcripts. The TCR CDR3 was amplified in a first-round RT-PCR using the HTBI primer set. TCRdb fed the multiplex PCR reads into MiXCR, producing one record per CDR3 protein. The sample lists over 250,000 distinct CDR3 sequences; approximately 13% were seen once. The sequencing input was blood. These receptors originate from a woman in her 40s with Graves' ophthalmopathy.

This chain joins TRBV18 and TRBJ1-4; 7 nucleotides agree with TRBD1. Per the germline V gene, CDR1 is KGHSH and CDR2 is LQKENI. The V and J ends lost 4 bases and 5 bases, in that order; junction bases with no gene match: 7. This CDR3 contains 15 residues. CDR3 DNA: TGTGCCAGCTCACTCCAGACAGGGCGGAATGAAAAACTGTTTTTT. It encodes CASSLQTGRNEKLFF.

This clonotype was counted a few times. The chain uses TRBV9 and TRBJ2-5; D might be TRBD1 (6 bases). Germline V CDR1 and CDR2: SGDLS, YYNGEE. This CDR3 is built from 15 residues. With 3 bases removed from V and 1 base from J, the gap between germline ends came to 13 bases. CDR3 nucleotides: TGTGCCAGCAGCGACTCTCCGGACAGCCAAGAGACCCAGTACTTC. This translates into CASSDSPDSQETQYF.

This chain joins TRBV20-1 and TRBJ2-3; 7 nucleotides align to TRBD2. V was clipped by 0 bases and J by 5 bases; unmatched bases: 11. The CDR3 sequence is 16 residues long. Germline CDR1 DFQATT, CDR2 SNEGSKA (reference sequence). The CDR3 nucleotides are TGCAGTGCTAGAGATAACCAGCGGGGTAGGGTAGATACGCAGTATTTT. It yields the protein CSARDNQRGRVDTQYF.

The V gene is TRBV4-1, the J gene TRBJ1-5, with D perhaps matching TRBD1 (5 bases). V was cut by 1 base and J by 2 bases, with 12 bases left in between. Germline V CDR1 and CDR2: MGHRA, YSYEKL. This CDR3 is built from 16 residues. In nucleotides, the CDR3 is TGCGCCAGCAGCCAAGGTAGTGCCAGGGGCAATCAGCCCCAGCATTTT. This gives the protein CASSQGSARGNQPQHF.

The chain couples TRBV5-1 to TRBJ1-1, with a possible D match to TRBD1 (6 bases). Trimming left V 4 bases short and J 3 bases short, with 19 bases between. The germline V gene has CDR1 SGHRS and CDR2 YFSETQ. CDR3 length: 16 residues. The DNA for the CDR3 is TGCGCCAGCAGCATACGACAGGCGGGGTATTACACTGAAGCTTTCTTT. Its translation is CASSIRQAGYYTEAFF.

The CDR3 loop reads CSARDVGREAYEQYF. DNA for the CDR3: TGCAGTGCTAGAGATGTTGGGCGGGAGGCGTACGAGCAGTACTTC. This chain links TRBV20-1 with TRBJ2-7, with 8 bases fitting TRBD2. The CDR3 spans 15 residues. V lost 0 bases to trimming and J lost 4 bases; unmatched junction nucleotides: 8. Germline V gene data show CDR1 as DFQATT and CDR2 as SNEGSKA (reference sequence).

This clonotype was counted at least ten times. This sequence joins TRBV27 and TRBJ1-1; maybe TRBD1 (6 bases). The length of the CDR3 is 12 residues. Germline-derived CDR1 and CDR2 are MNHEY and SMNVEV (reference sequence). Trimming shortened V by 6 bases and J by 5 bases, and 10 bases separated the two germline ends. For the CDR3, the DNA is TGTGCCAGCAGACACAGGGAAACTGAAGCTTTCTTT. As protein: CASRHRETEAFF.

CDR3 bases: TGTGCCAGCAGCTTACTAGCTGTTGGGAACAATGAGCAGTTCTTC. Protein: CASSLLAVGNNEQFF. J is TRBJ2-1 and V is TRBV5-6; D may be TRBD2 (6 bases). Germline loops: CDR1 SGHDT, CDR2 YYEEEE. Between the trimmed V and J ends, which lost 2 bases and 5 bases, there was a span of 14 bases. The CDR3 spans 15 residues.

This clonotype was found many times. The chain has TRBV28 and TRBJ1-2; unclear D gene. The germline gives CDR1 MDHEN, CDR2 SYDVKM. This CDR3 spans 14 amino acids. V was clipped by 3 bases and J by 6 bases, with 14 bases between them. The CDR3, as DNA: TGTGCCAGCAGTTTCCCGCCGGCTGGCAATGGCTACACCTTC. The encoded protein is CASSFPPAGNGYTF.

This clonotype has at least ten counts. The chain links TRBV28 to TRBJ2-3; 8 bases are a match to TRBD2. The CDR3 covers 14 residues. Germline values: CDR1 MDHEN, CDR2 SYDVKM. The ends lost 5 bases at V and 6 bases at J; junction bases unmatched: 7. The CDR3 is CASSLGRGVDTQYF. The CDR3 DNA reads as TGTGCCAGCAGTCTCGGGAGGGGGGTCGATACGCAGTATTTT.

This clonotype was detected a few times. V usage is TRBV29-1 and J usage is TRBJ2-3, with 9 bases matching TRBD2. Per germline, CDR1 SQVTM and CDR2 ANQGSEA. The CDR3 runs 17 residues. V shed 0 bases, J shed 1 base, and the junction held 8 bases outside the gene matches. The CDR3 region has the DNA TGCAGCGTTGAAGAGCTCCCGGTAGCGGGGGGCACAGATACGCAGTATTTT. As protein: CSVEELPVAGGTDTQYF.

Only a few counts were recorded for this clonotype. The chain has TRBV11-2 and TRBJ2-2; 8 bases map to TRBD2. Trimming at V came to 1 base and at J to 6 bases, leaving 13 bases not matched to a gene. The V gene's germline CDR1 is SGHAT and CDR2 FQNNGV. CDR3 length: 18 residues. CDR3 bases: TGTGCCAGCAGCTTAGCTTGGGGGGCTAGCGGGTACGCCGGGGAGCTGTTTTTT. Translating gives CASSLAWGASGYAGELFF. Filled out from reference TRBV11-2 and TRBJ2-2, the complete variable domain reads EAGVAQSPRYKIIEKRQSVAFWCNPISGHATLYWYQQILGQGPKLLIQFQNNGVVDDSQLPKDRFSAERLKGVDSTLKIQPAKLEDSAVYLCASSLAWGASGYAGELFFGEGSRLTVL.